These T cell receptor beta chains were read from a single sample in a study of T cells after yellow fever vaccination. MiXCR, applied by TCRdb to the 5' RACE reads, yields one record per CDR3 protein. The sample shows around 310,000 distinct CDR3 sequences, 3.5% to 5% of them seen only once. This sample comprised PBMCs, obtained 15 days after the yellow fever booster vaccination. These receptors originate from a man aged 18 to 29 who received the YFV17D yellow fever vaccine. The CDR3 runs from the conserved cysteine through the conserved F or W. A D gene is named only where the DNA matches it firmly. Rows may omit the clone size; those that give it use once, few, many or a size class.

J: TRBJ1-2
V: TRBV12-3/TRBV12-4
size: few
D: TRBD1
DNA: TGTGCCAACCACCATCCGGGACAGGGCTATGGCTACACCTTC
CDR3: CANHHPGQGYGYTF

J: TRBJ2-3
V: TRBV5-1
size: .
D: .
DNA: TGCGCCAGCAGCTTGGACGGACTTAGCACAGATACGCAGTATTTT
CDR3: CASSLDGLSTDTQYF

J: TRBJ1-5
V: TRBV20-1
size: .
D: TRBD1
DNA: TGCAGTGCTAGAGGGGGACAGGGGGCTATTAAAGGCAATCAGCCCCAGCATTTT
CDR3: CSARGGQGAIKGNQPQHF

J: TRBJ1-2
V: TRBV19
size: .
D: .
DNA: TGTGCCGGAAAGGGGGGTAATGGCTACACCTTC
CDR3: CAGKGGNGYTF

J: TRBJ1-2
V: TRBV27
size: many
D: .
DNA: TGTGCCAGCAGTTTAGGGTCCAGGGCGAAAAATGGCTACACCTTC
CDR3: CASSLGSRAKNGYTF

J: TRBJ2-7
V: TRBV4-1
size: many
D: .
DNA: TGCGCCAGCAGCAATAAGCAGGGCGGCCACGAGCAGTACTTC
CDR3: CASSNKQGGHEQYF

J: TRBJ2-1
V: TRBV4-2
size: many
D: TRBD2
DNA: TGTGCCAGCAGCCAAGATAGCGGGGGGTTCTACAATGAGCAGTTCTTC
CDR3: CASSQDSGGFYNEQFF

J: TRBJ1-6
V: TRBV27
size: .
D: TRBD1
DNA: TGTGCCAGCAAGGGACAGGGCAGCAATTCACCCCTCCACTTT
CDR3: CASKGQGSNSPLHF

J: TRBJ2-2
V: TRBV4-3
size: many
D: .
DNA: TGCGCCAGCAGCCACGCCGGGGAGCTGTTTTTT
CDR3: CASSHAGELFF

J: TRBJ1-2
V: TRBV5-6
size: .
D: TRBD1
DNA: TGTGCCAGCAGCGGCCCATCAGGGGGCTATGGCTACACCTTC
CDR3: CASSGPSGGYGYTF

J: TRBJ2-3
V: TRBV5-1
size: many
D: .
DNA: TGCGCCAGCAGCTTGCAGGGGCCGTTCACAGATACGCAGTATTTT
CDR3: CASSLQGPFTDTQYF

J: TRBJ2-1
V: TRBV4-2
size: many
D: .
DNA: TGTGCCAGCAGCCAAGCGGCGTGGGGCCTCTACAATGAGCAGTTCTTC
CDR3: CASSQAAWGLYNEQFF

J: TRBJ2-5
V: TRBV18
size: few
D: .
DNA: TGTGCCAGCTCACCACCGGTCGTTTACGGTGAGGAGACCCAGTACTTC
CDR3: CASSPPVVYGEETQYF

J: TRBJ1-2
V: TRBV28
size: many
D: .
DNA: TGTGCCAGCAGTTTAGGCGCTAAGGGCTACACCTTC
CDR3: CASSLGAKGYTF

J: TRBJ1-2
V: TRBV10-1
size: .
D: .
DNA: TGCGCCAGCAGTGACGGCAGGGAATATGGCTACACCTTC
CDR3: CASSDGREYGYTF

J: TRBJ1-5
V: TRBV13
size: many
D: .
DNA: TGTGCCAGCAGCCAAGGTCGGGGGATGTCGCCCCAGCATTTT
CDR3: CASSQGRGMSPQHF

J: TRBJ1-2
V: TRBV7-9
size: many
D: TRBD1
DNA: TGTGCCAGCAGCTCCCCCCTTGGACAGGGGGACTATGGCTACACCTTC
CDR3: CASSSPLGQGDYGYTF

J: TRBJ2-5
V: TRBV11-2
size: many
D: .
DNA: TGTGCCAGCAGCCCCCGGGGGGCCAGGGGAAAAGAGACCCAGTACTTC
CDR3: CASSPRGARGKETQYF

J: TRBJ1-3
V: TRBV5-6
size: few
D: .
DNA: TGTGCCAGCAGCTTTTTGGGGGCGAGGAGAAACACCATATATTTT
CDR3: CASSFLGARRNTIYF

J: TRBJ2-3
V: TRBV3-1
size: .
D: TRBD2
DNA: TGTGCCAGCAGCCGGGTGGGGCGGGGGGACACAGATACGCAGTATTTT
CDR3: CASSRVGRGDTDTQYF

J: TRBJ1-4
V: TRBV5-6
size: many
D: TRBD1
DNA: TGTGCCAGCAGCTTGGGGACAGGAATTGGGCTGTTTTTT
CDR3: CASSLGTGIGLFF

J: TRBJ1-4
V: TRBV6-5
size: few
D: .
DNA: TGTGCCAGCAGTTACGGGGCCGACGGAGAAAAACTGTTTTTT
CDR3: CASSYGADGEKLFF

J: TRBJ2-6
V: TRBV4-2
size: few
D: .
DNA: TGTGCCAGCAGCCAAGCGGCAGTTAACTCTGGGGCCAACGTCCTGACTTTC
CDR3: CASSQAAVNSGANVLTF

J: TRBJ2-1
V: TRBV11-2
size: few
D: TRBD2
DNA: TGTGCCAGCAGCTTTCCTCTAGCGGGGGTACGCAATGAGCAGTTCTTC
CDR3: CASSFPLAGVRNEQFF

J: TRBJ1-2
V: TRBV6-1
size: many
D: .
DNA: TGTGCCAGCAGTGATGTCGCGAGGTTGGCCTATGGCTACACCTTC
CDR3: CASSDVARLAYGYTF

J: TRBJ2-2
V: TRBV4-1
size: many
D: TRBD2
DNA: TGCGCCAGCAGCCAAGCAAGCGGGGTTGACGGGGAGCTGTTTTTT
CDR3: CASSQASGVDGELFF

J: TRBJ2-7
V: TRBV2
size: .
D: .
DNA: TGTGCCAGCACCCCCACTAGGGACTCCTACGAGCAGTACTTC
CDR3: CASTPTRDSYEQYF

J: TRBJ2-7
V: TRBV6-5
size: many
D: .
DNA: TGTGCCAGCAGTTACCGGCTCCTGAACGAGCAGTACTTC
CDR3: CASSYRLLNEQYF

J: TRBJ1-1
V: TRBV26
size: .
D: .
DNA: TGTGCCATCCGACGGCCCATGAACACTGAAGCTTTCTTT
CDR3: CAIRRPMNTEAFF

J: TRBJ1-2
V: TRBV20-1
size: many
D: .
DNA: TGCAGTGCTAGAGAAACAGGGTTTGTTGGAGGCTACACCTTC
CDR3: CSARETGFVGGYTF

J: TRBJ2-4
V: TRBV19
size: many
D: TRBD2
DNA: TGTGCCAGTAGTCCCGCCTGGACTAGCGGAAACATTCAGTACTTC
CDR3: CASSPAWTSGNIQYF

J: TRBJ2-1
V: TRBV12-3/TRBV12-4
size: many
D: .
DNA: TGTGCCAGCAGGCCCACCGGCGGCGGACTATTGATCGAGCAGTTCTTC
CDR3: CASRPTGGGLLIEQFF

J: TRBJ1-1
V: TRBV18
size: .
D: .
DNA: TGTGCCAGCTCACCTCAATGGGTGAACACTGAAGCTTTCTTT
CDR3: CASSPQWVNTEAFF

J: TRBJ1-5
V: TRBV6-5
size: many
D: TRBD1
DNA: TGTGCCAGCAGTTACCCGGGACAGTTAAATCAGCCCCAGCATTTT
CDR3: CASSYPGQLNQPQHF

J: TRBJ2-1
V: TRBV4-1
size: many
D: TRBD2
DNA: TGCGCCAGCAGCCGGGCTAGCGGATACAATGAGCAGTTCTTC
CDR3: CASSRASGYNEQFF

J: TRBJ2-5
V: TRBV13
size: few
D: .
DNA: TGTGCCAGCAGCTACCCGCGGGCGGGGGAGACCCAGTACTTC
CDR3: CASSYPRAGETQYF

J: TRBJ2-3
V: TRBV7-3
size: many
D: .
DNA: TGTGCCAGCAGCTTAACCGGGGGTCCAGATACGCAGTATTTT
CDR3: CASSLTGGPDTQYF

J: TRBJ2-5
V: TRBV5-1
size: many
D: TRBD1
DNA: TGCGCCAGCAGCCAGACAGGGGAGGTTGCGGAGACCCAGTACTTC
CDR3: CASSQTGEVAETQYF

J: TRBJ2-2
V: TRBV24-1
size: many
D: TRBD1
DNA: TGTGCCACCAGTGATTTGGACAGGGACACCGGGGAGCTGTTTTTT
CDR3: CATSDLDRDTGELFF

J: TRBJ2-1
V: TRBV27
size: many
D: .
DNA: TGTGCCAGCAGTCGAGGTAGCACGATCAATGAGCAGTTCTTC
CDR3: CASSRGSTINEQFF

J: TRBJ2-1
V: TRBV7-2
size: .
D: TRBD2
DNA: TGTGCCAGCACCGCGTACGGGACTAGCGGCCACAATGAGCAGTTCTTC
CDR3: CASTAYGTSGHNEQFF

J: TRBJ2-2
V: TRBV5-1
size: few
D: .
DNA: TGCGCCAGCAGCTTGGCCACGAGGACAGAACCCGGGGAGCTGTTTTTT
CDR3: CASSLATRTEPGELFF

J: TRBJ2-3
V: TRBV7-6
size: .
D: .
DNA: TGTGCCAGCAGCTTATCCGCAGCTAGCACAGATACGCAGTATTTT
CDR3: CASSLSAASTDTQYF

J: TRBJ1-4
V: TRBV6-2/TRBV6-3
size: .
D: TRBD1
DNA: TGTGCCAGCAGTCGGGGACAGGGAAAACTGTTTTTT
CDR3: CASSRGQGKLFF

J: TRBJ2-5
V: TRBV30
size: few
D: .
DNA: TGTGCCTGGACCAGGAGGGGGACAGAAAGCTTC
CDR3: CAWTRRGTESF

J: TRBJ2-4
V: TRBV27
size: many
D: .
DNA: TGTGCCAGCAGACCTATGGGGGGGCGTTTGGACATTCAGTACTTC
CDR3: CASRPMGGRLDIQYF

J: TRBJ2-2
V: TRBV2
size: .
D: TRBD1
DNA: TGTGCCAGCAGGAGACAGGGCCTGGGGACCGGGGAGCTGTTTTTT
CDR3: CASRRQGLGTGELFF

J: TRBJ2-3
V: TRBV5-8
size: many
D: TRBD2
DNA: TGTGCCAGCAGCCTACTAGCGGGGGGGGATACGCAGTATTTT
CDR3: CASSLLAGGDTQYF

J: TRBJ1-1
V: TRBV7-4
size: many
D: .
DNA: TGTGCCAGCAGCTTGGTACCGGGCGGACGTAACACTGAAGCTTTCTTT
CDR3: CASSLVPGGRNTEAFF

J: TRBJ1-1
V: TRBV20-1
size: .
D: TRBD1
DNA: TGCAGTGCTAGAGATTATACGGGACAGGTGGGCACTGAAGCTTTCTTT
CDR3: CSARDYTGQVGTEAFF